The T cell receptor (beta chain) described here comes from a study of cytomegalovirus exposure and HLA in healthy donors. Clones were read by immunoSEQ multiplex PCR, and TCRdb kept only the in-frame ones, dropping some. This table has some 200,000 clones, around 80% appearing once. This CDR3 region has 12 residues. V shed 7 bases and J shed 2 bases, with 8 bases lying between them. Germline V gene sequence: CDR1 MNHNS, CDR2 SASEGT. V and J are TRBV6-1 and TRBJ1-2; tentative D call: TRBD1 (5 bases). This clonotype was sampled from a woman in her 30s in good health and CMV-seropositive. The source material was PBMCs. The CDR3 region is CASTGNNYGYTF. The CDR3 DNA sequence: TGTGCCAGCACAGGGAACAACTATGGCTACACCTTC.